The T cell receptor beta chain under discussion was sequenced for a study of post-analysis software for immune sequencing data. The study's findings and limits: Samples from one preparation batch, clustered by F measure, grouped strongly together. Patients showed TRBV5-6, TRBV5-1 and TRBV20-1 among a few TRBV segments more frequent than in controls.

The TCR beta cDNA libraries contained unique molecular identifiers. MiXCR was run by TCRdb on the PCR reads, yielding one entry per CDR3 protein. The sample records about 770,000 distinct CDR3 sequences, around 45% being singletons. This clonotype was seen a single time. The antigen remains unidentified. V shed 2 bases and J 2 bases; nucleotides not matched to a gene: 6. CDR3 length: 15 residues. The V gene's germline CDR1 is MNHNY and CDR2 SVGAGI (reference sequence). This TCR was recovered from a girl aged 5 to 17 with multiple sclerosis. The chain combines TRBV6-6 with TRBJ2-7, with 7 bases identical to TRBD2. Input material: blood. CDR3 nucleotides: TGTGCCAGCAGTTACGAGGCGGGAGCCCCCTACGAGCAGTACTTC. Translating gives CASSYEAGAPYEQYF.